The rows below give T cell receptor beta chains drawn from one sample of a study of post-analysis software for immune sequencing data. One entry per CDR3 protein results from TCRdb running MiXCR on the PCR reads. Of 750,000 to 900,000 distinct CDR3 sequences detected, under 60% appear once; the ten largest clones hold roughly 5%. The sequenced sample consisted of blood. These receptors all come from a girl aged 5 to 17 with multiple sclerosis. CDR3s include the opening cysteine and the closing phenylalanine or tryptophan. A D gene is named only where the DNA matches it firmly. For some rows the clone size is stated as once, few or many, or as a class when expanded; others skip it.

len	d_gene	j_gene	abundance	v_gene	CDR3nt	CDR3aa
16	-	TRBJ2-5	-	TRBV29-1	TGCAGCGTGACTGACGTCGGACCGGCCGGGGGAGAGACCCAGTACTTC	CSVTDVGPAGGETQYF
14	TRBD1	TRBJ2-3	few	TRBV20-1	TGCAGTGTCTGGGACAGGGATATCACAGATACGCAGTATTTT	CSVWDRDITDTQYF
11	-	TRBJ2-7	-	TRBV29-1	TGCAGCGCCCGCTTGGCGGACGAGCAGTACTTC	CSARLADEQYF
12	TRBD1	TRBJ2-1	-	TRBV20-1	TGCAGTGGAGGCAGGGGGTGGAATGAGCAGTTCTTC	CSGGRGWNEQFF
16	-	TRBJ2-3	few	TRBV7-9	TGTACCAGCAGCTTTAGCGGAACAGGGAAAAAAGATACGCAGTATTTT	CTSSFSGTGKKDTQYF
14	TRBD2	TRBJ2-3	-	TRBV12-3/TRBV12-4	TGTGCCACACGAACTAGCGAACCAACAGATACGCAGTATTTT	CATRTSEPTDTQYF
15	-	TRBJ2-7	few	TRBV6-5	TGTGCCAGCAGTTACTCCATAAACGCACCTGACGAGCAGTACTTC	CASSYSINAPDEQYF
17	TRBD2	TRBJ2-1	few	TRBV15	TGTGCCACCAGCAGAGGCCTTCAGGCGCGGGAGGGGAGTGAGCAGTTCTTC	CATSRGLQAREGSEQFF
14	-	TRBJ1-4	-	TRBV9	TGTGCCAGCAGTGGGAAGGCGGCTAATGAAAAACTGTTTTTT	CASSGKAANEKLFF
15	TRBD2	TRBJ2-5	-	TRBV12-3/TRBV12-4	TGTGCCAGCAGTTTAGTTCTAGCGGCCCAAGAGACCCAGTACTTC	CASSLVLAAQETQYF
14	-	TRBJ2-5	-	TRBV10-3	TGTGCCATCAGTGAGGGCCGGGGTCGAGAGACCCAGTACTTC	CAISEGRGRETQYF
15	TRBD2	TRBJ2-5	few	TRBV7-3	TGTGCCAGCAGGCAGACTAGCGGGAGGTTGGAGACCCAGTACTTC	CASRQTSGRLETQYF
16	TRBD2	TRBJ2-7	few	TRBV13	TGTGCCAGCAGCAATATGGGACTAGCGGGAGGCAACGAGCAGTACTTC	CASSNMGLAGGNEQYF
11	-	TRBJ2-7	few	TRBV9	TGTGCCAGCAGCGCCACGGGGGAGCAGTACTTC	CASSATGEQYF
13	-	TRBJ2-1	once	TRBV5-1	TGCGCCAGCAGCTTGGTAGGATCTGATGGGCAGTTCTTC	CASSLVGSDGQFF
14	-	TRBJ2-1	many	TRBV7-3	TGTGCCAGCAGCTTAACCGGGGGCTACAATGAGCAGTTCTTC	CASSLTGGYNEQFF
18	-	TRBJ1-2	-	TRBV10-3	TGTGCCATCAGGGATAGCGGGAGGGCAGTTAGGGTGAACTATGGCTACACCTTC	CAIRDSGRAVRVNYGYTF
12	-	TRBJ1-2	-	TRBV6-6	TGTGCCAGCGGACCATCCGGGGGTGGCTACACCTTC	CASGPSGGGYTF
16	TRBD2	TRBJ2-7	-	TRBV20-1	TGCAGTGCTAGAGATCCGGGGGGGCAGGGTGGAAGCGAGCAGTACTTC	CSARDPGGQGGSEQYF
14	-	TRBJ2-7	few	TRBV29-1	TGCAGCGTTGAAGGGGGATTCCCGGCTTACGAGCAGTACTTC	CSVEGGFPAYEQYF
15	TRBD2	TRBJ2-1	few	TRBV20-1	TGCAGTGCTAGCCGTACGACTAGCGGGAACAATGAGCAGTTCTTC	CSASRTTSGNNEQFF
16	TRBD2	TRBJ2-1	-	TRBV20-1	TGCAGTGCTAGCCCTAGCGGGGGAAGCTCCTACAATGAGCAGTTCTTC	CSASPSGGSSYNEQFF
15	TRBD1	TRBJ1-4	-	TRBV6-6	TGTGCCAGCAGTTACAGGCAGGGGGCGGTGGAAAAACTGTTTTTT	CASSYRQGAVEKLFF
14	TRBD1	TRBJ1-2	-	TRBV29-1	TGCAGCGTTGACTCCGGGACAGGGTACTATGGCTACACCTTC	CSVDSGTGYYGYTF
12	TRBD1	TRBJ2-4	-	TRBV20-1	TGCAGTGCTCCGGGACAGGGATGGGAGCAGTACTTC	CSAPGQGWEQYF
15	TRBD1	TRBJ2-7	-	TRBV12-3/TRBV12-4	TGTGCCAGCAGCCAAAAGGGACAGGGGGTTGAGGCCCAGTACTTC	CASSQKGQGVEAQYF
14	-	TRBJ2-5	-	TRBV4-1	TGCGCCAGCAGCCAAGAGCAGGGGTGGGAGACCCAGTACTTC	CASSQEQGWETQYF
13	-	TRBJ1-2	-	TRBV7-9	TGTGCCAGCAGCGCCAGGGGTATGAGAGGCTACACCTTC	CASSARGMRGYTF
12	-	TRBJ2-5	-	TRBV28	TGTGCCAGCAGCCTCCTAGACGGGACCCAGTACTTC	CASSLLDGTQYF
15	TRBD2	TRBJ2-7	-	TRBV11-1	TGTGCCAGCAGCTGGACTAGCGGGCGAACCTACGAGCAGTACTTC	CASSWTSGRTYEQYF
15	-	TRBJ1-2	-	TRBV6-5	TGTGCCAGCAGTTACTCGTGGGGGCATAGTTATGGCTACACCTTC	CASSYSWGHSYGYTF
18	TRBD1	TRBJ2-1	-	TRBV28	TGTGCCAGCAGTCCCCTAGGGACAGGGACCAGCTCCTACAATGAGCAGTTCTTC	CASSPLGTGTSSYNEQFF
11	-	TRBJ2-3	-	TRBV29-1	TGCAGCGGCCTATTAGAAGATACGCAGTATTTT	CSGLLEDTQYF
19	TRBD2	TRBJ2-2	-	TRBV2	TGTGCCAGCAGGCCTTCTGGGACTAGCGGGAGAGTTAGGACCGGGGAGCTGTTTTTT	CASRPSGTSGRVRTGELFF
13	-	TRBJ2-5	-	TRBV30	TGTGCCTGGAGTAGCGCGAGAGTAGAGACCCAGTACTTC	CAWSSARVETQYF
14	-	TRBJ2-5	-	TRBV5-1	TGCGCCAGCAGCTCCACTTGGGGGTCAGAGACCCAGTACTTC	CASSSTWGSETQYF
16	-	TRBJ1-3	-	TRBV7-8	TGTGCCAGCAGCCCTCGGGGGAGGCGCTCTGGAAACACCATATATTTT	CASSPRGRRSGNTIYF
17	TRBD2	TRBJ2-1	-	TRBV10-3	TGTGCCATTACCTCCAGGGAGCGGGGGTCTAGGTACAATGAGCAGTTCTTC	CAITSRERGSRYNEQFF
15	TRBD2	TRBJ2-7	-	TRBV20-1	TGCAGTGCTCCCGGGACTTTAGCGGGCTACAATGAGCAGTACTTC	CSAPGTLAGYNEQYF
14	TRBD2	TRBJ2-7	-	TRBV6-1	TGTGCCACCACTAGGGGACTAGCGGGCTACGAGCAGTACTTC	CATTRGLAGYEQYF
16	-	TRBJ2-1	-	TRBV27	TGTGCCAGCAGTTTTTTAGCTCTAGGGGCCTACAATGAGCAGTTCTTC	CASSFLALGAYNEQFF
13	TRBD1	TRBJ2-1	-	TRBV29-1	TGCAGCGCCCGACAGGGGACCTACAATGAGCAGTTCTTC	CSARQGTYNEQFF
15	-	TRBJ2-1	-	TRBV27	TGTGCCAGCAGTAGACAGGGAGGAGGGCACAATGAGCAGTTCTTC	CASSRQGGGHNEQFF
15	TRBD2	TRBJ2-1	-	TRBV13	TGTGCCAGCAGCCAGACGGGGGGGGTCAACAATGAGCAGTTCTTC	CASSQTGGVNNEQFF
16	-	TRBJ2-3	-	TRBV6-1	TGTGCCAGCAGCGCAAGAAAGAGTCCTAGCACAGATACGCAGTATTTT	CASSARKSPSTDTQYF
16	TRBD2	TRBJ2-7	-	TRBV10-3	TGTGCCATCAGCCTAGGGGCTTCTAGCGGGAACAACGAGCAGTACTTC	CAISLGASSGNNEQYF
14	-	TRBJ1-4	-	TRBV5-1	TGCGCCAGCAGCCCGCAGGGATGGGGTGAAAAACTGTTTTTT	CASSPQGWGEKLFF
13	-	TRBJ1-1	-	TRBV20-1	TGCAGTGCTCCACCGGGGGGTGGCACTGAAGCTTTCTTT	CSAPPGGGTEAFF
14	-	TRBJ2-5	few	TRBV15	TGTGCCACCAGCAGAGACACGCTCCCAGAGACCCAGTACTTC	CATSRDTLPETQYF
12	-	TRBJ1-2	-	TRBV6-6	TGTGCCAGCAGTAGTAAGGCCCGCTTTGGCACCTTC	CASSSKARFGTF
14	-	TRBJ2-1	-	TRBV5-1	TGCGCCAGCAAGCCGGGACCAGCCTACAATGAGCAGTTCTTC	CASKPGPAYNEQFF
17	TRBD1	TRBJ1-4	-	TRBV7-9	TGTGCCAGCAGCTCATTGACAGGGAAGAGGAGTGGCGAAAAACTGTTTTTT	CASSSLTGKRSGEKLFF
14	TRBD1	TRBJ1-2	-	TRBV29-1	TGCAGCGTGGCCACAGGGGCAGTAAACTATGGCTACACCTTC	CSVATGAVNYGYTF
13	TRBD2	TRBJ2-1	-	TRBV24-1	TGTGCCACCAGTGATTTGGCGGGGGGGGTGCAGTTCTTC	CATSDLAGGVQFF
13	-	TRBJ2-3	-	TRBV20-1	TGCAGTGCTAGGATAGGCAGCACAGATACGCAGTATTTT	CSARIGSTDTQYF
13	-	TRBJ2-7	few	TRBV12-3/TRBV12-4	TGTGCCAGCCAGTCTCGGACAGAGTACGAGCAGTACTTC	CASQSRTEYEQYF
15	-	TRBJ1-4	-	TRBV6-1	TGTGCCAGCAGTGGTCAGACAGGCGTCAATGAAAAACTGTTTTTT	CASSGQTGVNEKLFF
14	TRBD1	TRBJ1-5	-	TRBV20-1	TGCAGTGCTAGCCCCACAGGGGCCGATCAGCCCCAGCATTTT	CSASPTGADQPQHF